This T cell receptor (beta chain) derives from a study of chemoradiotherapy in HPV16-positive cancers (dated by TCRdb to 2021 to 2024). General notes on the study: Using functional T-cell assays on cells from two HPV16-positive patients, the researchers defined candidate HPV-specific T-cell clones and common TCR motifs. The study asked whether T-cell immunity against the HPV oncoproteins E6 and E7 changes during chemoradiotherapy and whether it affects survival. The candidate HPV-specific TCRs and motifs were then tracked in TCR repertoires from 86 patients with HPV-related cancers. General conclusions and limits of the study: Expansion of candidate HPV-specific clones and E7-related TCR motifs was observed in the tumor microenvironment during treatment, whereas no such expansion was observed for non-HPV-specific T cells. The survival association was reported for HPV16-positive patients, and the functional definition of HPV-specific T cells was derived from only a couple of HPV16-positive patients. Among HPV16-positive patients, expansion of HPV-responsive T cells during chemoradiotherapy was associated with better recurrence-free survival.

Library generation was performed with the immunoSEQ multiplex PCR assay. The table was pulled from immuneACCESS by TCRdb, which kept in-frame rearrangements only. Such tables lose some clones; where checked, under half of the loss comes from unresolved V genes, and the rest has no known cause. The sample table holds under 6,500 clones, of which more than 85% were seen once. The top ten constitute approximately 3.1% of the sample. The germline V gene encodes CDR1 MDHEN and CDR2 SYDVKM. V is cut back by 2 bases and J by 8 bases, with 6 bases in the junction unmatched. Spanning cysteine to phenylalanine, the CDR3 consists of 15 amino acids. The entry retains the CDR3 DNA only, 45 bases that are in frame from base 1. Repertoires were sampled multiple times during chemoradiotherapy, which allowed clonal expansion in the tumor microenvironment to be followed. This clone was detected a few times. Its antigen remains undetermined. Nothing much larger sits one base from this clone, and base qualities are not available.

The material sequenced was tumor tissue, taken from a patient who underwent chemoradiotherapy. The TCR originated in a human donor with HPV-associated anogenital cancer. The rearranged segments are TRBV28 and TRBJ2-2, with TRBD2 matching 9 junction bases. The CDR3 has the sequence CASSLGSSGTGELFF. DNA sequence: TGTGCCAGCAGTTTAGGTTCTAGCGGGACGGGGGAGCTGTTTTTT.